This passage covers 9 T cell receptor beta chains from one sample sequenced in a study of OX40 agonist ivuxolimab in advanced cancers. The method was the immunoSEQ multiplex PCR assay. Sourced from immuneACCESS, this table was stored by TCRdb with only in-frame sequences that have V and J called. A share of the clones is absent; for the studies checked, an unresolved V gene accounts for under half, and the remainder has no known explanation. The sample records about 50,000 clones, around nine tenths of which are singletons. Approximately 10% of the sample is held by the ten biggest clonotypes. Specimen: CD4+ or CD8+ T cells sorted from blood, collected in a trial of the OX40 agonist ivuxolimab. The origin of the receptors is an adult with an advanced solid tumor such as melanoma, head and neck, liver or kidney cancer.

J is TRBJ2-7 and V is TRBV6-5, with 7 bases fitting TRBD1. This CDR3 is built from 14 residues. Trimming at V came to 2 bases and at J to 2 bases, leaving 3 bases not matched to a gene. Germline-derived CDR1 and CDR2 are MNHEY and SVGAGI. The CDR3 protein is CASSYDRVAYEQYF. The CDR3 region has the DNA TGTGCCAGCAGTTACGACAGGGTTGCCTACGAGCAGTACTTC.

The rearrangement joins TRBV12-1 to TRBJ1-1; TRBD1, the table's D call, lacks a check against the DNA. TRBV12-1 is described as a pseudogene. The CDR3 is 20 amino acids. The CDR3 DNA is TGTGCCAGCAGCTTCCCCGGGACAGGGGGATTTTATTGTTTCGCGACTGAAGCTTTCTTT. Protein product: CASSFPGTGGFYCFATEAFF.

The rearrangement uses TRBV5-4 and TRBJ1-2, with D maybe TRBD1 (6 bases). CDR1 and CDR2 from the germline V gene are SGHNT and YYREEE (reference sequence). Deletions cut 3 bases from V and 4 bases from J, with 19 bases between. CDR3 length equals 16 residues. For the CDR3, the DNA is TGTGCCAGCAGCTCGACACGGGGGGCAGCAAGCTATGGCTACACCTTC. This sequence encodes CASSSTRGAASYGYTF. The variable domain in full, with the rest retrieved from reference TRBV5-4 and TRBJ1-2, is ETGVTQSPTHLIKTRGQQVTLRCSSQSGHNTVSWYQQALGQGPQFIFQYYREEENGRGNFPPRFSGLQFPNYSSELNVNALELDDSALYLCASSSTRGAASYGYTFGSGTRLTVV.

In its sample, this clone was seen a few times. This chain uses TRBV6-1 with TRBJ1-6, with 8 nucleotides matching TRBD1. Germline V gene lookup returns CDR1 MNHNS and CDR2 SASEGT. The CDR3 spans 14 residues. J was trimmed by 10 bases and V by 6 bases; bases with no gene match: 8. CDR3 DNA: TGTGCCAGCAGCCCTCGGACAGGGAGCTCACCCCTCCACTTT. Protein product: CASSPRTGSSPLHF.

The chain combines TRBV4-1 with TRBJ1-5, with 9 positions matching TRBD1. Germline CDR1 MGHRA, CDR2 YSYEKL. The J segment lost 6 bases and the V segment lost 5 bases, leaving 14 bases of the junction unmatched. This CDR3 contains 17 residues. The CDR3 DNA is TGCGCCAGCAGCTCAAGCCCCTGGACAGGGGTACGTCAGCCCCAGCATTTT. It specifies CASSSSPWTGVRQPQHF.

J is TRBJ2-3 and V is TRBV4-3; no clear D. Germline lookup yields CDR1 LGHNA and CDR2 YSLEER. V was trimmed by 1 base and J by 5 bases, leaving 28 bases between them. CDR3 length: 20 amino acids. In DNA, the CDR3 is TGCGCCAGCAGCCAAGCCCTCCCTCCCCTCGGGCCGAAAAACCTAGATACGCAGTATTTT. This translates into CASSQALPPLGPKNLDTQYF.

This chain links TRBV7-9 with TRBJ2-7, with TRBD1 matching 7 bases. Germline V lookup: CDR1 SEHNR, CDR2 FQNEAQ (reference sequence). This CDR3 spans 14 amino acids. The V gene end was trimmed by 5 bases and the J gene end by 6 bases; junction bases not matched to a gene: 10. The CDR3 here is CASSPEGAGVEQYF. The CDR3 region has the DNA TGTGCCAGCAGCCCCGAGGGGGCAGGGGTCGAGCAGTACTTC. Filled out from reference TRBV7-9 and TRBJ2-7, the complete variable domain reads DTGVSQNPRHKITKRGQNVTFRCDPISEHNRLYWYRQTLGQGPEFLTYFQNEAQLEKSRLLSDRFSAERPKGSFSTLEIQRTEQGDSAMYLCASSPEGAGVEQYFGPGTRLTVT.

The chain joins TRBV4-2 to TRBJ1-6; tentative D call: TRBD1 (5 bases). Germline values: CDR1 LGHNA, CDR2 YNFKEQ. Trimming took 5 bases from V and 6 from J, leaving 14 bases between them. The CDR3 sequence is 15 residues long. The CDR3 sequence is CASSFSQGGNSPLHF. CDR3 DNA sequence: TGTGCCAGCAGCTTTTCTCAGGGAGGTAATTCACCCCTCCACTTT.

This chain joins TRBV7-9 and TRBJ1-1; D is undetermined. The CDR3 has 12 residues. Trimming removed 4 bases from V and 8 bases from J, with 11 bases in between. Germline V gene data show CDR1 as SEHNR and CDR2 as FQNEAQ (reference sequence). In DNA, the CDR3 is TGTGCCAGCAGCTCAGAGCTGACCGAAGCTTTCTTT. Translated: CASSSELTEAFF. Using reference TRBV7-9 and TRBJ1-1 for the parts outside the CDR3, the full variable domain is DTGVSQNPRHKITKRGQNVTFRCDPISEHNRLYWYRQTLGQGPEFLTYFQNEAQLEKSRLLSDRFSAERPKGSFSTLEIQRTEQGDSAMYLCASSSELTEAFFGQGTRLTVV.